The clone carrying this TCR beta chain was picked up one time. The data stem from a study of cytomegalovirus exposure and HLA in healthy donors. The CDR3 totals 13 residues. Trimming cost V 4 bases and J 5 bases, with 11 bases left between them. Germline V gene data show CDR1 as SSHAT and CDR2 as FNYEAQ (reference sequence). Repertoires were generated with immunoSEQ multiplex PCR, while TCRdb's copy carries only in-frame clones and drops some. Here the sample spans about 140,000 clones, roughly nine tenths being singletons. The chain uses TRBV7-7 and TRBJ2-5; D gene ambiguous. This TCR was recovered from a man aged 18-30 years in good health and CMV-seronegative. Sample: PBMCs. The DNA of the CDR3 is TGTGCCAGCAGCTCCCCCACGGAGGAGACCCAGTACTTC. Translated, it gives CASSSPTEETQYF.